Here is one T cell receptor beta chain with its context. The assay was immunoSEQ multiplex PCR, and TCRdb's table has in-frame clones only and misses some. The sample carries 2 million to 2.5 million clones, approximately 93% recorded once. This sample is part of a study of shared clonotypes between healthy human individuals. The CDR3 loop spans 12 amino acids. Germline V gene data show CDR1 as ENHRY and CDR2 as SYGVKD. Trimming removed 6 bases at V and 5 bases at J, with 8 bases between. This sequence originates from a man between 18 and 29 years old in good health. Some clones in this sample may be carry-over from other donors' samples. Sequencing used naive CD4+ T cells from PBMCs. The subset was: CD45RA+ positively selected. The J gene is TRBJ1-5, the V gene TRBV10-3; unclear D gene. CDR3 nucleotide sequence: TGTGCCATCAGCTCAGGTCATCAGCCCCAGCATTTT. Protein sequence: CAISSGHQPQHF.